The clone carrying this TCR beta chain has more than one count but fewer than ten. Germline CDR1 is MNHNY and CDR2 is SVGAGI (reference sequence). Trimming took off 2 bases at V and 2 bases at J, with 9 bases between the two ends. The CDR3 extends over 14 amino acids. These oral cavity squamous cell carcinomas were HPV-negative and locally advanced. PBMCs were not maintained or expanded in culture before analysis. Six replicates per PBMC sample, mostly from around 460 ng of genomic DNA. Repertoires were generated with immunoSEQ multiplex PCR, while TCRdb's copy carries only in-frame clones and drops some. The sample contains 14,000 or so clones, roughly 65% of which appear only once. This sample is part of a study of neoadjuvant anti-PD-1 for oral cavity cancer. At the level of the study: Patients without progression got a fourth dose around day 43.

Sequencing was performed on PBMCs, taken before nivolumab (anti-PD-1) treatment. V is TRBV6-6 and J is TRBJ1-2; D possibly corresponds to TRBD1 (6 bases). The clonotype originates from a person aged 40 to 85 with oral cavity squamous cell carcinoma. The chain's CDR3 is CASSYTGQNYGYTF. In nucleotides, the CDR3 is TGTGCCAGCAGTTACACAGGACAGAACTATGGCTACACCTTC.